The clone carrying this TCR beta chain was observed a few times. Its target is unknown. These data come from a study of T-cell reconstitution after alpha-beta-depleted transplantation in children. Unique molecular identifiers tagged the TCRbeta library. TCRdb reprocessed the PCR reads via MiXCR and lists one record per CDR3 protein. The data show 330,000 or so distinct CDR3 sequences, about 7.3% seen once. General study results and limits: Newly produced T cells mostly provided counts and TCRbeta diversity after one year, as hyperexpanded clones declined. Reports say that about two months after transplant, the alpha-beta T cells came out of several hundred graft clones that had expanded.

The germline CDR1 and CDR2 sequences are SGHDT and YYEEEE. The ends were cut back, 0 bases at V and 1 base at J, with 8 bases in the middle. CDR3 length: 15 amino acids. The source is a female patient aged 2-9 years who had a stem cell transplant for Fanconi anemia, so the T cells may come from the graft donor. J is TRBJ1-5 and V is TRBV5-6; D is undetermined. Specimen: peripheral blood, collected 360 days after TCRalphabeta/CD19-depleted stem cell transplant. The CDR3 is CASSLGLLSNQPQHF. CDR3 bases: TGTGCCAGCAGCTTGGGGCTGTTAAGCAATCAGCCCCAGCATTTT.